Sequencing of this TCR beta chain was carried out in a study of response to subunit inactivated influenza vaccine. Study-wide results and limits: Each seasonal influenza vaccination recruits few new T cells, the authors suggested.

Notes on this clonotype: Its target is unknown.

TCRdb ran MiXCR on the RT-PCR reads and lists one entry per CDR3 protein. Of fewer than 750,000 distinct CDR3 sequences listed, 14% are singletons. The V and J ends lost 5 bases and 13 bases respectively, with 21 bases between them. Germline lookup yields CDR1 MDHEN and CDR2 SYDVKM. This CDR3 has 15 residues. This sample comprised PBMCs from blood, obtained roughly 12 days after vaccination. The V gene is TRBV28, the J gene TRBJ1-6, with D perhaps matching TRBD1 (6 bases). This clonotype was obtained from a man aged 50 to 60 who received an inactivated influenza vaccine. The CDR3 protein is CASSRLGTGNRPLHF. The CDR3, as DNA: TGTGCCAGCAGTCGGTTGGGAACAGGGAACCGTCCCCTCCACTTT.